This record concerns one T cell receptor beta chain sequence. The antigen is not known. Germline V gene data show CDR1 as SNHLY and CDR2 as FYNNEI. The CDR3 extends over 13 amino acids. The ends lost 4 bases at V and 12 bases at J; junction bases unmatched: 8. The record originates from a study of regulatory dendritic cells for organ transplantation. Sorted T cells were CFSE-labeled and cultured roughly five days with allogeneic regulatory or mature dendritic cells at 1:10. Study results and limitations: Regulatory dendritic cells appeared to expand memory CD8+ clones less than mature ones. Memory T cells were less diverse than naive, with memory CD8+ most oligoclonal.

Profiling relied on immunoSEQ multiplex PCR, and the TCRdb table lists in-frame clones only, not all of them. The data hold approximately 11,000 clones, with over 70% observed a single time. The material sequenced was memory CD4+ T cells from blood cultured with regulatory dendritic cells. Indicated subset: CD45RO+ memory T cells. This sequence was found in a human donor in good health. The rearrangement joins TRBV2 to TRBJ2-7; 11 positions match TRBD2. Here the CDR3 DNA reads TGTGCCAGCAGTGGTACTAGCGGGGGTACTTTGTACTTC. This gives the protein CASSGTSGGTLYF.